This T cell receptor beta chain was observed in a study of OX40 agonist ivuxolimab in advanced cancers. Study summary: Dose-escalation patients had hepatocellular carcinoma, melanoma, renal cell or head and neck cancer.

TCRdb's table, derived via immunoSEQ multiplex PCR, lists solely in-frame clones and lacks some. Of 25,000 to 30,000 clones in the sample, 83% are singletons; the top ten hold 9% to 15%. Study findings and constraints: The expanded peripheral T cells' antigen specificity was not determined. Mean expanded clone counts were higher in CD8+ than CD4+ T cells.

Concerning this clone: What it recognizes is unknown.

Cycle 7 day 1, cycle 4 day 1, and baseline were the timepoints at which blood was sampled. This TCR was sampled from an adult with an advanced solid tumor such as melanoma, head and neck, liver or kidney cancer. Here the sequenced sample was CD4+ or CD8+ T cells sorted from blood, taken in a trial of the OX40 agonist ivuxolimab.

CDR3 region: CSVRDRGMSIYEQYF. In nucleotides, the CDR3 is TGCAGCGTGAGGGACAGGGGAATGTCTATCTACGAGCAGTACTTC. The chain carries TRBV29-1 and TRBJ2-7; 10 bases fit TRBD1. CDR1 and CDR2 (germline): SQVTM, ANQGSEA. V gave up 6 bases and J gave up 3 bases; unmatched junction bases: 11. CDR3 length: 15 amino acids.